The sequence of this T cell receptor (beta chain) was determined in a study of T cell repertoires in cytomegalovirus infection. Across the whole study: Public signatures in TCR beta pointed to CMV infection and matching HLA type.

Study results and limitations: In two of eight donors, the top clonotype was HLA-C-restricted CMV-specific.

Comments on this clonotype: As yet, its antigen is unknown.

TCRdb called the reads again in MiXCR, with one record for every CDR3 protein. Found here are tens of thousands of distinct CDR3 sequences, about half of them singletons; the top ten hold 80% to 95%. The CDR3 runs to 15 residues. The J segment lost 0 bases and the V segment lost 10 bases, leaving 6 bases of the junction unmatched. The input for sequencing was CD8+ T cells from cultured PBMCs, taken from culture after CMV antigen stimulation. The chain carries TRBV12-3 or TRBV12-4 and TRBJ1-4; 9 bases align to TRBD1. This TCR came from a human donor in good health (CMV status not recorded). Some clones in this sample may be carry-over from other donors' samples. The CDR3 is CAITGGEATNEKLFF. DNA for the CDR3: TGTGCCATCACAGGGGGCGAGGCAACTAATGAAAAACTGTTTTTT.